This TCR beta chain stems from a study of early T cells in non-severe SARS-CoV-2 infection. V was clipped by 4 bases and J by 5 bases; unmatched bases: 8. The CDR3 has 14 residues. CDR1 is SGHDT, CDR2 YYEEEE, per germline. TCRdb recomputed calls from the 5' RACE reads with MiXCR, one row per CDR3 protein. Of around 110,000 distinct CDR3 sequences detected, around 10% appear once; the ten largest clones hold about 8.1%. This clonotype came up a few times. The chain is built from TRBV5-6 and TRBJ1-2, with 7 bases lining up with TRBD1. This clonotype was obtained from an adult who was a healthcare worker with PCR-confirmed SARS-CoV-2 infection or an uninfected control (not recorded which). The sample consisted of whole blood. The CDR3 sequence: CASSPQGTAYGYTF. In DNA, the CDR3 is TGTGCCAGCAGCCCTCAGGGGACAGCATATGGCTACACCTTC. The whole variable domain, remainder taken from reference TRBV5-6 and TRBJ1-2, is DAGVTQSPTHLIKTRGQQVTLRCSPKSGHDTVSWYQQALGQGPQFIFQYYEEEERQRGNFPDRFSGHQFPNYSSELNVNALLLGDSALYLCASSPQGTAYGYTFGSGTRLTVV.